The rows below give T cell receptor beta chains drawn from one sample of a study of technical replicates of blood from a handful of donors. Here immunoSEQ multiplex PCR was the method, and the copy in TCRdb shows in-frame clones only, minus some. The sample lists about 80,000 clones; less than 95% were seen once. Sequencing was performed on T cells isolated from PBMCs. The receptors were sampled from a human donor in good health. Each CDR3 is given with its conserved first and last residue. D genes are given only for firm matches. Clone size is given for some rows only: seen once, a few or many times, or a class if the clone is expanded.

clone size: NA; J gene: TRBJ2-1; D gene: TRBD1; V gene: TRBV10-1; CDR3 DNA: TGCGCCAGCAGTGAGGGGACAGGGGTGTATGAGCAGTTCTTC; CDR3 protein: CASSEGTGVYEQFF
clone size: medium-sized; J gene: TRBJ1-1; D gene: NA; V gene: TRBV6-6; CDR3 DNA: TGTGCCAGCAGGACGAGGACTGAAGCTTTCTTT; CDR3 protein: CASRTRTEAFF
clone size: NA; J gene: TRBJ2-7; D gene: TRBD2; V gene: TRBV6-1; CDR3 DNA: TGTGCCAGCAGTCTAGCGGGGGTCTCCTACGAGCAGTACTTC; CDR3 protein: CASSLAGVSYEQYF
clone size: NA; J gene: TRBJ2-5; D gene: NA; V gene: TRBV7-9; CDR3 DNA: TGTGCCAGCAGCTTACAGAACCAAGAGACCCAGTACTTC; CDR3 protein: CASSLQNQETQYF
clone size: NA; J gene: TRBJ2-1; D gene: TRBD2; V gene: TRBV6-6; CDR3 DNA: TGTGCCAGCAGTTACCCAGAACTAGCGGGAGCAGATGAGCAGTTCTTC; CDR3 protein: CASSYPELAGADEQFF
clone size: once; J gene: TRBJ1-2; D gene: NA; V gene: TRBV11-3; CDR3 DNA: TGTGCCAGCAGCACAGGACCGAGCTATGGCTACACCTTC; CDR3 protein: CASSTGPSYGYTF
clone size: NA; J gene: TRBJ1-1; D gene: NA; V gene: TRBV7-2; CDR3 DNA: TGTGCCAGCAGCTTAGAGGGTTCCGGGGGAAGAACGGGAACTGAAGCTTTCTTT; CDR3 protein: CASSLEGSGGRTGTEAFF
clone size: NA; J gene: TRBJ2-1; D gene: TRBD2; V gene: TRBV2; CDR3 DNA: TGTGCCAGCACGACTAGCGGTTACAATGAGCAGTTCTTC; CDR3 protein: CASTTSGYNEQFF
clone size: NA; J gene: TRBJ2-3; D gene: TRBD2; V gene: TRBV6-6; CDR3 DNA: TGTGCCAGCTATTGGACTAGCGGTTTCACAGATACGCAGTATTTT; CDR3 protein: CASYWTSGFTDTQYF
clone size: NA; J gene: TRBJ2-5; D gene: NA; V gene: TRBV19; CDR3 DNA: TGTGCCAGTAGTACGACTTCAGAACTCAGGGGAGAGACCCAGTACTTC; CDR3 protein: CASSTTSELRGETQYF
clone size: NA; J gene: TRBJ1-2; D gene: NA; V gene: TRBV9; CDR3 DNA: TGTGCCAGCAGCGTAGCTACAGGTTCTAACTATGGCTACACCTTC; CDR3 protein: CASSVATGSNYGYTF
clone size: NA; J gene: TRBJ1-5; D gene: NA; V gene: TRBV16; CDR3 DNA: TGTGCCAGCAGCCAACGGACAGTGAGTAGCAATCAGCCCCAGCATTTT; CDR3 protein: CASSQRTVSSNQPQHF
clone size: NA; J gene: TRBJ2-2; D gene: NA; V gene: TRBV4-3; CDR3 DNA: TGCGCCAGCAGCCAGGCAGGGTTGGCCACCGGGGAGCTGTTTTTT; CDR3 protein: CASSQAGLATGELFF
clone size: NA; J gene: TRBJ1-2; D gene: NA; V gene: TRBV5-1; CDR3 DNA: TGCGCCAGCAGCTTGTTAGACCCCGACAGGGGCTACACCTTC; CDR3 protein: CASSLLDPDRGYTF
clone size: NA; J gene: TRBJ1-3; D gene: TRBD1; V gene: TRBV28; CDR3 DNA: TGTGCCAGCAGCCGACTTACTCCCTGGACAGGGGGCAATGGAAACACCATATATTTT; CDR3 protein: CASSRLTPWTGGNGNTIYF
clone size: NA; J gene: TRBJ2-7; D gene: TRBD1; V gene: TRBV5-1; CDR3 DNA: TGCGCCAGCACCGGACAGGGGGAGACCTACGAGCAGTACTTC; CDR3 protein: CASTGQGETYEQYF
clone size: few; J gene: TRBJ1-2; D gene: TRBD1; V gene: TRBV5-5; CDR3 DNA: TGTGCCAGCAGCCCAAGGACAGGGGATGGCTACACCTTC; CDR3 protein: CASSPRTGDGYTF
clone size: few; J gene: TRBJ1-5; D gene: NA; V gene: TRBV7-2; CDR3 DNA: TGTGCCAGCAGCTCCCTCGTGAATCAGCCCCAGCATTTT; CDR3 protein: CASSSLVNQPQHF
clone size: NA; J gene: TRBJ2-7; D gene: NA; V gene: TRBV7-2; CDR3 DNA: TGTGCCAGCAGCTTAGGACAGAGCCCCTACGAGCAGTACTTC; CDR3 protein: CASSLGQSPYEQYF
clone size: NA; J gene: TRBJ2-2; D gene: TRBD2; V gene: TRBV27; CDR3 DNA: TGTGCCAGCAGTTCCGCGGGGGGATTGAACACCGGGGAGCTGTTTTTT; CDR3 protein: CASSSAGGLNTGELFF
clone size: NA; J gene: TRBJ2-5; D gene: TRBD1; V gene: TRBV30; CDR3 DNA: TGTGCTTCGACAGGGTTTACGGAGACCCAGTACTTC; CDR3 protein: CASTGFTETQYF
clone size: once; J gene: TRBJ2-7; D gene: TRBD1; V gene: TRBV28; CDR3 DNA: TGTGCCAGCAGTTTACGGCCAACCTACAGGGGAGCCTCGGACGAGCAGTACTTC; CDR3 protein: CASSLRPTYRGASDEQYF
clone size: NA; J gene: TRBJ1-1; D gene: NA; V gene: TRBV14; CDR3 DNA: TGTGCCAGCAGCCCTATGAACACTGAAGCTTTCTTT; CDR3 protein: CASSPMNTEAFF
clone size: NA; J gene: TRBJ2-1; D gene: NA; V gene: TRBV4-1; CDR3 DNA: TGCGCCAGCAGCCAACTTAACAATGAGCAGTTCTTC; CDR3 protein: CASSQLNNEQFF
clone size: NA; J gene: TRBJ2-7; D gene: NA; V gene: TRBV7-3; CDR3 DNA: TGTGCCAGCGCGCAAAACCAGGGGCCCCCATACGAGCAGTACTTC; CDR3 protein: CASAQNQGPPYEQYF
clone size: NA; J gene: TRBJ1-3; D gene: TRBD1; V gene: TRBV27; CDR3 DNA: TGTGCCAGCAGAACGGGACAGTTCTCTGGAAACACCATATATTTT; CDR3 protein: CASRTGQFSGNTIYF
clone size: NA; J gene: TRBJ1-6; D gene: TRBD1; V gene: TRBV6-5; CDR3 DNA: TGTGCCAGCGGTGGGACAGGGTATTCACCCCTCCACTTT; CDR3 protein: CASGGTGYSPLHF
clone size: NA; J gene: TRBJ2-1; D gene: TRBD2; V gene: TRBV5-1; CDR3 DNA: TGCGCCAGCAGCTTGGAGGGCGGGAGCTCCTACAATGAGCAGTTCTTC; CDR3 protein: CASSLEGGSSYNEQFF
clone size: NA; J gene: TRBJ1-4; D gene: NA; V gene: TRBV27; CDR3 DNA: TGTGCCAGCAGTTTATCCCTCAGGGAAACTAATGAAAAACTGTTTTTT; CDR3 protein: CASSLSLRETNEKLFF
clone size: NA; J gene: TRBJ2-1; D gene: NA; V gene: TRBV7-2; CDR3 DNA: TGTGCCAGCAGCTTAGGTTCTATTGAGCAGTTCTTC; CDR3 protein: CASSLGSIEQFF
clone size: NA; J gene: TRBJ2-1; D gene: TRBD2; V gene: TRBV10-3; CDR3 DNA: TGTGCCTCGATGGCGGGGAGGGCCGGACATGAGCAGTTCTTC; CDR3 protein: CASMAGRAGHEQFF
clone size: once; J gene: TRBJ1-1; D gene: NA; V gene: TRBV30; CDR3 DNA: TGTGCCTGGAGTGTACGTCAGGCTTTCTTT; CDR3 protein: CAWSVRQAFF
clone size: NA; J gene: TRBJ1-1; D gene: NA; V gene: TRBV7-9; CDR3 DNA: TGTGCCAGCAGCCCCTTGGGGACTTGGGTGAACACTGAAGCTTTCTTT; CDR3 protein: CASSPLGTWVNTEAFF
clone size: NA; J gene: TRBJ2-6; D gene: TRBD1; V gene: TRBV28; CDR3 DNA: TGTGCCAGCTCGGGACAGGCCTTCTCTGGGGCCAACGTCCTGACTTTC; CDR3 protein: CASSGQAFSGANVLTF
clone size: NA; J gene: TRBJ1-1; D gene: NA; V gene: TRBV7-8; CDR3 DNA: TGTGCCAGCAGATTTGGGGGGGTTGACACTGAAGCTTTCTTT; CDR3 protein: CASRFGGVDTEAFF
clone size: once; J gene: TRBJ2-2; D gene: TRBD2; V gene: TRBV7-6; CDR3 DNA: TGTGCCAGCAGCTCCCTAGCGGGAGTTGACGGGGAGCTGTTTTTT; CDR3 protein: CASSSLAGVDGELFF
clone size: NA; J gene: TRBJ1-5; D gene: NA; V gene: TRBV2; CDR3 DNA: TGTGCCAGTCAGCAGGACACCAATCAGCCCCAGCATTTT; CDR3 protein: CASQQDTNQPQHF
clone size: NA; J gene: TRBJ1-2; D gene: NA; V gene: TRBV6-5; CDR3 DNA: TGTGCCAGCATCAATCCTACAGGATACTATGGCTACACCTTC; CDR3 protein: CASINPTGYYGYTF
clone size: NA; J gene: TRBJ1-5; D gene: NA; V gene: TRBV7-6; CDR3 DNA: TGTGCCAGCAGCTTAGATATTGATCAGCCCCAGCATTTT; CDR3 protein: CASSLDIDQPQHF
clone size: NA; J gene: TRBJ2-2; D gene: NA; V gene: TRBV11-3; CDR3 DNA: TGTGCCAGCAGCTTAGCTAGCGCCGGGGAGCTGTTTTTT; CDR3 protein: CASSLASAGELFF
clone size: NA; J gene: TRBJ2-3; D gene: NA; V gene: TRBV7-3; CDR3 DNA: TGTGCCAGCAGCTTACTCGTCACAGATACGCAGTATTTT; CDR3 protein: CASSLLVTDTQYF
clone size: NA; J gene: TRBJ1-1; D gene: NA; V gene: TRBV6-5; CDR3 DNA: TGTGCCAGCCGGGGGCGGGGGAATGAAGCTTTCTTT; CDR3 protein: CASRGRGNEAFF
clone size: NA; J gene: TRBJ1-2; D gene: NA; V gene: TRBV28; CDR3 DNA: TGTGCCAGCAGCCTCCGCGACAGATATGGCTACACCTTC; CDR3 protein: CASSLRDRYGYTF
clone size: NA; J gene: TRBJ1-4; D gene: TRBD1; V gene: TRBV9; CDR3 DNA: TGTGCCAGCAGCGATATGACAGGGGGACATGAAAAACTGTTTTTT; CDR3 protein: CASSDMTGGHEKLFF
clone size: NA; J gene: TRBJ2-7; D gene: TRBD2; V gene: TRBV19; CDR3 DNA: TGTGCCAGTAGTTGGGGACTAGCGGGAGGGCCAGAGGAGCAGTACTTC; CDR3 protein: CASSWGLAGGPEEQYF
clone size: NA; J gene: TRBJ2-4; D gene: NA; V gene: TRBV27; CDR3 DNA: TGTGCCAGCAAGGCGCGGGTTTTACTAGCCAAAAACATTCAGTACTTC; CDR3 protein: CASKARVLLAKNIQYF
clone size: NA; J gene: TRBJ2-1; D gene: TRBD2; V gene: TRBV7-3; CDR3 DNA: TGTGCCAGCAGCCTGACTAGCGGGAGAGGCAATGAGCAGTTCTTC; CDR3 protein: CASSLTSGRGNEQFF
clone size: NA; J gene: TRBJ2-2; D gene: TRBD2; V gene: TRBV30; CDR3 DNA: TGTGCCTGGAGCTATAGCGGGAGGGCCGCCGGGGAGCTGTTTTTT; CDR3 protein: CAWSYSGRAAGELFF
clone size: once; J gene: TRBJ1-3; D gene: NA; V gene: TRBV28; CDR3 DNA: TGTGCCAGCAACGACTCGGGAAACACCATATATTTT; CDR3 protein: CASNDSGNTIYF
clone size: NA; J gene: TRBJ2-7; D gene: TRBD2; V gene: TRBV7-2; CDR3 DNA: TGTGCCAGCAGCTTAGAGGGACTAGCGGCTTACGAGCAGTACTTC; CDR3 protein: CASSLEGLAAYEQYF
clone size: NA; J gene: TRBJ2-7; D gene: NA; V gene: TRBV27; CDR3 DNA: TGTGCCAGCAGTTTTACAGGCGCTCCTGGGTACGAGCAGTACTTC; CDR3 protein: CASSFTGAPGYEQYF
clone size: NA; J gene: TRBJ2-2; D gene: NA; V gene: TRBV18; CDR3 DNA: TGTGCCAGCTCACCTCTACGGAACACCGGGGAGCTGTTTTTT; CDR3 protein: CASSPLRNTGELFF
clone size: NA; J gene: TRBJ2-1; D gene: NA; V gene: TRBV5-1; CDR3 DNA: TGCGCCAGCAGCTTGGATGGGGCAGGTGAGCAGTTCTTC; CDR3 protein: CASSLDGAGEQFF
clone size: once; J gene: TRBJ2-3; D gene: TRBD2; V gene: TRBV4-1; CDR3 DNA: TGCGCCAGCGGCGTTACTAGCGGGAGCACAGATACGCAGTATTTT; CDR3 protein: CASGVTSGSTDTQYF
clone size: NA; J gene: TRBJ2-2; D gene: NA; V gene: TRBV11-2; CDR3 DNA: TGTGCCAGCAGCCCGGTTAGGGGTTGGACCGGGGAGCTGTTTTTT; CDR3 protein: CASSPVRGWTGELFF
clone size: NA; J gene: TRBJ2-2; D gene: TRBD1; V gene: TRBV9; CDR3 DNA: TGTGCCAGCAAGGGACAGCTGACCGGGGAGCTGTTTTTT; CDR3 protein: CASKGQLTGELFF
clone size: NA; J gene: TRBJ2-5; D gene: NA; V gene: TRBV10-3; CDR3 DNA: TGTGCCATCAGTGACCCGCAGGGGCAAGAGACCCAGTACTTC; CDR3 protein: CAISDPQGQETQYF
clone size: NA; J gene: TRBJ1-1; D gene: TRBD1; V gene: TRBV19; CDR3 DNA: TGTGCCAGTAGTACTTACAGGGGGCTGGGGGACACTGAAGCTTTCTTT; CDR3 protein: CASSTYRGLGDTEAFF
clone size: NA; J gene: TRBJ2-7; D gene: TRBD1; V gene: TRBV2; CDR3 DNA: TGTGCCCGACAAGGGACAGGGGGCTCCTACGAGCAGTACTTC; CDR3 protein: CARQGTGGSYEQYF